The 9 T cell receptor beta chains listed next were all sequenced from one sample in a study of T cell repertoires in ileal Crohn's disease. Time point specified: neoterminal ileum biopsy at postoperative endoscopy, about 6 months after surgery. Sequencing used immunoSEQ multiplex PCR; TCRdb keeps in-frame clones, though not all of them. The data hold 15,000 to 20,000 clones, with 65% to 80% observed a single time. Sample: ileal tissue. Receptors originate from an adult with Crohn's disease.

The chain employs TRBV27 and TRBJ2-3; possible D gene TRBD1, 6 bases. CDR3 length: 14 amino acids. Germline lookup yields CDR1 MNHEY and CDR2 SMNVEV (reference sequence). The germline V and J ends were trimmed by 3 bases and 4 bases, with 11 bases remaining between them. Here the CDR3 reads CASSFQGRPDTQYF. The CDR3 DNA follows: TGTGCCAGCAGTTTTCAGGGGCGCCCAGATACGCAGTATTTT.

The gene calls are TRBV5-5 and TRBJ1-1, with D perhaps matching TRBD1 (6 bases). The CDR3 has 14 amino acids. Deletions cut 0 bases from V and 11 bases from J, with 17 bases between. Germline CDR1 SGHKS, CDR2 YYEKEE (reference sequence). DNA of the CDR3: TGTGCCAGCAGCTTGGAGGGGGGGGCAGGGTCGGCTTTCTTT. It codes for CASSLEGGAGSAFF.

The chain joins TRBV5-6 to TRBJ2-7; D possibly corresponds to TRBD1 (5 bases). Trimming took 2 bases from V and 3 from J, leaving 12 bases between them. This CDR3 has 14 residues. Looked up from germline, CDR1 is SGHDT and CDR2 is YYEEEE. CDR3 residues: CASSLKTVNYEQYF. The CDR3 DNA follows: TGTGCCAGCAGCTTAAAGACAGTAAACTACGAGCAGTACTTC.

The chain is built from TRBV5-3 and TRBJ2-3; D gene unclear. TRBV5-3 qualifies as an ORF whose function is uncertain. The CDR3 runs to 16 residues. Between the trimmed V and J ends, which lost 1 base and 0 bases, there was a span of 12 bases. The CDR3 loop reads CARSLFRARSTDTQYF. The CDR3 DNA follows: TGTGCCAGAAGCTTGTTCCGCGCGCGGAGCACAGATACGCAGTATTTT.

A few counts support this clone. The sample has other DNA sequences that encode this CDR3 too. The rearrangement uses TRBV4-3 and TRBJ1-6; possible D gene TRBD1, 6 bases. Germline values: CDR1 LGHNA, CDR2 YSLEER. This CDR3 spans 15 amino acids. The V gene lost 0 bases and the J gene lost 9 bases, with 12 bases spanning the gap. The CDR3: CASSQDRGGVSPLHF. Written as DNA, the CDR3 is TGCGCCAGCAGCCAAGATAGGGGGGGCGTTTCACCCCTCCACTTT.

The rearrangement uses TRBV10-3 and TRBJ2-7; TRBD1 aligns across 8 bases. The CDR3 consists of 15 residues. Germline-derived CDR1 and CDR2 are ENHRY and SYGVKD. After removal of 6 bases from V and 2 bases from J, the junction contained 9 bases not matched to a gene. CDR3 bases: TGTGCCATCAGCAACGGGCAGGGGGCCCCCTACGAGCAGTACTTC. It encodes CAISNGQGAPYEQYF.

The chain carries TRBV7-9 and TRBJ2-5; 8 bases are shared with TRBD1. The length of the CDR3 is 14 residues. Germline V gene lookup returns CDR1 SEHNR and CDR2 FQNEAQ (reference sequence). Unmatched junction bases numbered 10, after V lost 6 bases and J lost 7 bases. CDR3 in DNA: TGTGCCAGCAGTCCGGATTCCGGGACAGGGACCCAGTACTTC. Translation gives CASSPDSGTGTQYF. Combining the CDR3 with reference TRBV7-9 and TRBJ2-5 gives the whole variable domain DTGVSQNPRHKITKRGQNVTFRCDPISEHNRLYWYRQTLGQGPEFLTYFQNEAQLEKSRLLSDRFSAERPKGSFSTLEIQRTEQGDSAMYLCASSPDSGTGTQYFGPGTRLLVL.

The chain has TRBV6-6 and TRBJ1-1; D perhaps matches TRBD1 (5 bases). There are 13 residues in the CDR3. Trimming left V 7 bases short and J 5 bases short, with 14 bases between. Germline CDR1 reads MNHNY; CDR2 reads SVGAGI (reference sequence). The CDR3 region is CASKGVGGTEAFF. CDR3 in DNA: TGTGCCAGCAAAGGGGTGGGGGGTACTGAAGCTTTCTTT.

This clone is classed as medium-sized. CDR3 DNA sequence: TGTGCCAGTAGTTACGACAGGGGGTTTGAGCAGTTCTTC. Amino acid sequence: CASSYDRGFEQFF. This chain joins TRBV19 and TRBJ2-1; TRBD1 agrees at 9 bases. Germline CDR1 is LNHDA and CDR2 is SQIVND (reference sequence). The V gene end was trimmed by 5 bases and the J gene end by 9 bases; junction bases not matched to a gene: 5. The CDR3 contains 13 residues.